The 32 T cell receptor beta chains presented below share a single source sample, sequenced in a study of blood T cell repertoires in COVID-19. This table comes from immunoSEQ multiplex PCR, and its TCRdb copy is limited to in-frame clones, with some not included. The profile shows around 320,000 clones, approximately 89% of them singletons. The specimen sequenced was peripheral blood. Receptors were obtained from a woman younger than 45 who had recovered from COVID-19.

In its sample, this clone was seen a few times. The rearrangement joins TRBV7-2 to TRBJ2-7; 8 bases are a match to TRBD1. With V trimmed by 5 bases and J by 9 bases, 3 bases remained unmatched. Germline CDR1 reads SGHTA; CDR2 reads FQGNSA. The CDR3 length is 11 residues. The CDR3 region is CASSKGQGQYF. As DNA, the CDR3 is TGTGCCAGCAGCAAAGGACAGGGGCAGTACTTC. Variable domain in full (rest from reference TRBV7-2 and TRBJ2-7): GAGVSQSPSNKVTEKGKDVELRCDPISGHTALYWYRQSLGQGLEFLIYFQGNSAPDKSGLPSDRFSAERTGGSVSTLTIQRTQQEDSAVYLCASSKGQGQYFGPGTRLTVT.

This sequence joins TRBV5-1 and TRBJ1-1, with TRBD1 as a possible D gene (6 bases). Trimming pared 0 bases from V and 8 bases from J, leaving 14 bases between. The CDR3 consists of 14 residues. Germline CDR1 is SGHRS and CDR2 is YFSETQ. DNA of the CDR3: TGCGCCAGCAGCTTGGAACAGGGTATCGGAGAAGCTTTCTTT. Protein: CASSLEQGIGEAFF.

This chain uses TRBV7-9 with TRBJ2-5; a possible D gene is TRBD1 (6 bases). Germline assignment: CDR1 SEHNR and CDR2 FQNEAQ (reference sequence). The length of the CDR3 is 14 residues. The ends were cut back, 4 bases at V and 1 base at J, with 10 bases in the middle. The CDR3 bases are TGTGCCAGCAGCTCTCGGACAGCCCAAGAGACCCAGTACTTC. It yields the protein CASSSRTAQETQYF.

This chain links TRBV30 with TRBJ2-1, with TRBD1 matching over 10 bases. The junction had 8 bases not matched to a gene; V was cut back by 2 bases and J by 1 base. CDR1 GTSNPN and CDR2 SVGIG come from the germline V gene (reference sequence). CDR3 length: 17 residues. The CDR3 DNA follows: TGTGCCTGGAGTAGACCCCGGACAGGGGGATCCTACAATGAGCAGTTCTTC. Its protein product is CAWSRPRTGGSYNEQFF.

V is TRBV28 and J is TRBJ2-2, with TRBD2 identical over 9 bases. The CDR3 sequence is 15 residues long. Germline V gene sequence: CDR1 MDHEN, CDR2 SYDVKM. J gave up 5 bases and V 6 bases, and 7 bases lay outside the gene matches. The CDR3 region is CASSRAGGRTGELFF. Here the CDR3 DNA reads TGTGCCAGCAGCCGAGCGGGGGGTAGAACCGGGGAGCTGTTTTTT.

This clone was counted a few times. CDR3 residues: CASRSTGSPVEGYTF. The CDR3 nucleotides read TGTGCCAGCAGGTCTACAGGGTCCCCAGTGGAAGGCTACACCTTC. The chain combines TRBV7-2 with TRBJ1-2; tentatively, D is TRBD1 (6 bases). CDR1 and CDR2 from the germline V gene are SGHTA and FQGNSA. The V and J ends lost 6 bases and 8 bases respectively, with 22 bases between them. The CDR3 spans 15 residues.

Here the CDR3 reads CASSQDAGVGNQPQHF. The CDR3 DNA reads as TGTGCCAGCAGCCAAGATGCAGGGGTTGGCAATCAGCCCCAGCATTTT. The chain is built from TRBV4-2 and TRBJ1-5; perhaps TRBD1 as D (6 bases). The CDR3 covers 16 residues. V gave up 0 bases and J gave up 2 bases, with 11 bases separating them. CDR1 and CDR2 from the germline V gene are LGHNA and YNFKEQ.

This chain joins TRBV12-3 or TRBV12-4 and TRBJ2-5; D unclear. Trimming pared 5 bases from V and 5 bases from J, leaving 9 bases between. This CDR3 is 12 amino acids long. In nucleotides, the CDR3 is TGTGCCAGCAGTCGACCCGGGGAGACCCAGTACTTC. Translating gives CASSRPGETQYF.

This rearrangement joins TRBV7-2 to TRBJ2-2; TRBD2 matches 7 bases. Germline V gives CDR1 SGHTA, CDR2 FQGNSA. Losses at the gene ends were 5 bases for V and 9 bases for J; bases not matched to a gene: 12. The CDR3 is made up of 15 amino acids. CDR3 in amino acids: CASSPEVGGRRELFF. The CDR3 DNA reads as TGTGCCAGCAGCCCGGAGGTCGGGGGGAGGAGGGAGCTGTTTTTT.

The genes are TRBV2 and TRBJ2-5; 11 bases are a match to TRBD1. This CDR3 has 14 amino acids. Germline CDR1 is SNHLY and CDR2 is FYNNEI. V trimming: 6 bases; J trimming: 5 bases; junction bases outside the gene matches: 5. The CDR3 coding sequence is TGTGCCAGCAGCCGGGACAGGGGGGCGGAGACCCAGTACTTC. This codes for CASSRDRGAETQYF.

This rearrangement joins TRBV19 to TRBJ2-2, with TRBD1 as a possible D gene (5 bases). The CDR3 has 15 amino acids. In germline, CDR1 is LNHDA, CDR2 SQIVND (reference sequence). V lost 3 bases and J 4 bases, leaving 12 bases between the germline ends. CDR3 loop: CASSISDSRTGELFF. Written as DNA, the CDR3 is TGTGCCAGTAGTATCTCTGACAGTCGCACCGGGGAGCTGTTTTTT.

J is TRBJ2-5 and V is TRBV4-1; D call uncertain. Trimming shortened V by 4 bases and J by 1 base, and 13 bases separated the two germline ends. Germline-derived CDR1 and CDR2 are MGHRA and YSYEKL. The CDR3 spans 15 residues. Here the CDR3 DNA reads TGCGCCAGCAGCCCAAGTCCACAGCCCCAAGAGACCCAGTACTTC. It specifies CASSPSPQPQETQYF.

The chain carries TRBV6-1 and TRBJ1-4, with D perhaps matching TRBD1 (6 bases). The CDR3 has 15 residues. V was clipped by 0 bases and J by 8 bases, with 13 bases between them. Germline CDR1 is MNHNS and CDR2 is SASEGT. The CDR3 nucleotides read TGTGCCAGCAGTGAAGCGGGGGGGCGCGGGGAAAAACTGTTTTTT. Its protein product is CASSEAGGRGEKLFF.

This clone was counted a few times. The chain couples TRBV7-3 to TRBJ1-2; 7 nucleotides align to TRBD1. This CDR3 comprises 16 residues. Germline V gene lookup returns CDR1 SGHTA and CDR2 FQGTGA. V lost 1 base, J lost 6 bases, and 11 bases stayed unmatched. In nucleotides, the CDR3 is TGTGCCAGCAGCTTAAGACATGGTGACAGGGAAAATGGCTACACCTTC. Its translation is CASSLRHGDRENGYTF.

As DNA, the CDR3 is TGTGCCAGCAGTTTCCAGCGGGGTACTGAAGCTTTCTTT. This sequence encodes CASSFQRGTEAFF. The rearrangement joins TRBV27 to TRBJ1-1; no firm D call. Germline V gene sequence: CDR1 MNHEY, CDR2 SMNVEV (reference sequence). This CDR3 comprises 13 residues. Trimming pared 3 bases from V and 5 bases from J, leaving 10 bases between.

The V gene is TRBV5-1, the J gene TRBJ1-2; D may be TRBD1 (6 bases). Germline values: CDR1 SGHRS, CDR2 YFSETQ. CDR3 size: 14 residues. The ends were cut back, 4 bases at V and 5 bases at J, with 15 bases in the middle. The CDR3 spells CASSPELQGYGYTF. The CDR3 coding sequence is TGCGCCAGCAGCCCGGAATTACAGGGATATGGCTACACCTTC.

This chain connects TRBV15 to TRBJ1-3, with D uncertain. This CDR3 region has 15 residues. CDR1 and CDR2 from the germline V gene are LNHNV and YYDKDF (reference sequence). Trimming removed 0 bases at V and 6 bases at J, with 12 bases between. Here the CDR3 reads CATSRDSDRENTIYF. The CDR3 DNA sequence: TGTGCCACCAGCAGAGACTCGGACCGGGAAAACACCATATATTTT.

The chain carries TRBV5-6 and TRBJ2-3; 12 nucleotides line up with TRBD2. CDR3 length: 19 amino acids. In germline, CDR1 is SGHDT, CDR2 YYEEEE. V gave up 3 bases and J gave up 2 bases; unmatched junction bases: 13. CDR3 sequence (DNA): TGTGCCAGCAGCTCGATCGCCCTAACTAGCGGGGGGCCCACAGATACGCAGTATTTT. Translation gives CASSSIALTSGGPTDTQYF.

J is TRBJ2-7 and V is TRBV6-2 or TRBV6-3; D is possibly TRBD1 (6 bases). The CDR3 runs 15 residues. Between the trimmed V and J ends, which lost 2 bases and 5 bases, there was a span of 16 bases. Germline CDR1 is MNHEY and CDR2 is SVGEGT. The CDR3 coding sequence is TGTGCCAGCAGTTACCTTTACAGGGCCCCAAACGAGCAGTACTTC. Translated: CASSYLYRAPNEQYF.

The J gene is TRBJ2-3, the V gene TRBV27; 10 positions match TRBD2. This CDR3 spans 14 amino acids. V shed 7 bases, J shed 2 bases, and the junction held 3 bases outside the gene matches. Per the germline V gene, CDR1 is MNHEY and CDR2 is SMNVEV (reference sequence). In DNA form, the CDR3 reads TGTGCCAGCAAGCGGGGGGGCCCCACAGATACGCAGTATTTT. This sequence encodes CASKRGGPTDTQYF.

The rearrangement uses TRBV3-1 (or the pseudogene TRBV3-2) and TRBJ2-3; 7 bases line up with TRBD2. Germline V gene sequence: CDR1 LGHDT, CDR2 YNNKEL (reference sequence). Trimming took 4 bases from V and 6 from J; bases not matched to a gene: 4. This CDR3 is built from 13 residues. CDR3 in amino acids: CASSRGGLDTQYF. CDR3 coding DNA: TGTGCCAGCAGCCGGGGGGGATTGGATACGCAGTATTTT.

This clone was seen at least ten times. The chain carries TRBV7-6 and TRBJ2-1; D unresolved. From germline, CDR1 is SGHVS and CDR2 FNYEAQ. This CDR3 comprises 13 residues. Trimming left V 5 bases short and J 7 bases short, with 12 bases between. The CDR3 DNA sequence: TGTGCCAGCAGCCCCGAGACCGGGAATGAGCAGTTCTTC. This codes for CASSPETGNEQFF.

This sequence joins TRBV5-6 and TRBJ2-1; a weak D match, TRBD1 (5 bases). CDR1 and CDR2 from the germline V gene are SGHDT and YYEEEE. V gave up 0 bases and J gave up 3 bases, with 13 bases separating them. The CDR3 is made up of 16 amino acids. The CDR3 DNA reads TGTGCCAGCAGCTTGGCTATCAGGGAAATCTACAATGAGCAGTTCTTC. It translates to CASSLAIREIYNEQFF.

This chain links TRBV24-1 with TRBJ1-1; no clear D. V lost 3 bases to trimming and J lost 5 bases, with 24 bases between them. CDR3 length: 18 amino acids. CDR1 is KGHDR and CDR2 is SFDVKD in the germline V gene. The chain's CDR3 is CATSDGDPRAGRFTEAFF. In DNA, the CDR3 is TGTGCCACCAGTGATGGCGACCCGAGGGCAGGCCGCTTTACTGAAGCTTTCTTT.

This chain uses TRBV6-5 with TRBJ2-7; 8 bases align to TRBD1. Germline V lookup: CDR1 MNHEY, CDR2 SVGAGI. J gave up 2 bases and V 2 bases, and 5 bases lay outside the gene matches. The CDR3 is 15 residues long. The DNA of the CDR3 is TGTGCCAGCAGTTACCTTCGGACAGGGACCTACGAGCAGTACTTC. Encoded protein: CASSYLRTGTYEQYF.

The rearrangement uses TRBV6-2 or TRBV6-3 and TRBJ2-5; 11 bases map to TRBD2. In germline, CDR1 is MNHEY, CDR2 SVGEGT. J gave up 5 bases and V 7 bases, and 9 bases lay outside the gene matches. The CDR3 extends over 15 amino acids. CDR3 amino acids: CASIPLAGGRETQYF. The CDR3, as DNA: TGTGCCAGCATCCCCTTAGCGGGGGGGCGGGAGACCCAGTACTTC.

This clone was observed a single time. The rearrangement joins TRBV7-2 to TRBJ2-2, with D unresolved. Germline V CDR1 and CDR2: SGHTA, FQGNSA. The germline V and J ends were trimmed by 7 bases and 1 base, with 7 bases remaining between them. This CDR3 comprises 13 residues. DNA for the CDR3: TGTGCCAGCAAGTACGGGAACACCGGGGAGCTGTTTTTT. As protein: CASKYGNTGELFF.

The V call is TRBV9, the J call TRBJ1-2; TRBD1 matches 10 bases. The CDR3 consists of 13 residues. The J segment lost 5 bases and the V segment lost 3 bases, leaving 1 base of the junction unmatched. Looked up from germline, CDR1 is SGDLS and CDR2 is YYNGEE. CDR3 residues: CASSGTGGYGYTF. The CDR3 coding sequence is TGTGCCAGCAGCGGGACAGGGGGATATGGCTACACCTTC.

CDR3 protein: CASKRSNQPQHF. DNA of the CDR3: TGTGCCAGCAAGAGGAGCAATCAGCCCCAGCATTTT. The rearrangement uses TRBV6-6 and TRBJ1-5; no clear D. Trimming removed 7 bases from V and 1 base from J, with 5 bases in between. Germline V gene sequence: CDR1 MNHNY, CDR2 SVGAGI (reference sequence). The CDR3 loop spans 12 amino acids.

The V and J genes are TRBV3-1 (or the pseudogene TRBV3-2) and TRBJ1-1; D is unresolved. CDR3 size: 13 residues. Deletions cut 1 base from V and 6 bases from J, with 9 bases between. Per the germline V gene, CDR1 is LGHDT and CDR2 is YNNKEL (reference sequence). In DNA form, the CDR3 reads TGTGCCAGCAGCCAAGGTCGGGATGCTGAAGCTTTCTTT. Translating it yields CASSQGRDAEAFF.

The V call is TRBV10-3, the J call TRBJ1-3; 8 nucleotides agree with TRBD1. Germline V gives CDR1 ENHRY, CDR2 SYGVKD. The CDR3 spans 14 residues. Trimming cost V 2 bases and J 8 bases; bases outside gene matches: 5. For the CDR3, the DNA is TGTGCCATCAGTGAGGCGACAGGGGCGCACACCATATATTTT. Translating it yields CAISEATGAHTIYF.

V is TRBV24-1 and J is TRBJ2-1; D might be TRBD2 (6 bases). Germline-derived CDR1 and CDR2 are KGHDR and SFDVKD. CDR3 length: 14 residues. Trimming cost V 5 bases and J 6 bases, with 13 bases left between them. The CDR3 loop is CATSGTRGGNEQFF. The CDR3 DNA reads TGTGCCACCAGTGGCACCCGGGGAGGCAATGAGCAGTTCTTC.